This T cell receptor beta chain derives from a study of cytomegalovirus exposure and HLA in healthy donors. Findings and limits, study-wide: Within the data, a cluster of highly shared sequence variants was likely a sequencing artifact. Exclusion applied to some V segments, including TRBV6-2 and TRBV6-3, as they were indistinguishable.

Trimming left V 0 bases short and J 4 bases short, with 16 bases between. CDR1 is MGHRA and CDR2 is YSYEKL in the germline V gene. The CDR3 runs to 17 residues. Use of 60 Vbeta and 13 Jbeta primers characterized the PCR. Data came from immunoSEQ multiplex PCR; TCRdb stores just in-frame clones and leaves some out. The sample includes approximately 80,000 clones, 78% seen only once; the top ten take around 2.7%. Concerning this clone: Its specificity is unknown.

The origin of this receptor is a male donor in good health and CMV-seropositive. Sequences were obtained from PBMCs. The V gene is TRBV4-1, the J gene TRBJ2-1, with D unclear. The CDR3 is CASSQEAPPPEYNEQFF. CDR3 in DNA: TGCGCCAGCAGCCAAGAAGCGCCGCCCCCGGAGTACAATGAGCAGTTCTTC.